This TCR beta chain is drawn from a study of cytomegalovirus exposure and HLA in healthy donors. Study-wide findings and caveats: An analysis was carried out at a later point. It showed that HLA-associated TCR beta chains were more clonally expanded than equally common non-associated chains.

Use of 60 Vbeta and 13 Jbeta primers characterized the PCR. Repertoires were generated with immunoSEQ multiplex PCR, while TCRdb's copy carries only in-frame clones and drops some. Of around 150,000 clones listed, around 79% are singletons. Comments on this clone: Its matching antigen is unknown.

Deletions cut 1 base from V and 7 bases from J, with 12 bases between. CDR3 length equals 15 residues. Germline V lookup: CDR1 SGHNT, CDR2 YYREEE (reference sequence). The clonotype originates from a woman aged 40-49 years in good health and CMV-seropositive. V usage is TRBV5-4 and J usage is TRBJ1-6; D remains unclear. Sequencing was performed on PBMCs. The CDR3, as DNA: TGTGCCAGCAGCTTGTCGCGGTCTGGGAATTCACCCCTCCACTTT. Residues: CASSLSRSGNSPLHF.